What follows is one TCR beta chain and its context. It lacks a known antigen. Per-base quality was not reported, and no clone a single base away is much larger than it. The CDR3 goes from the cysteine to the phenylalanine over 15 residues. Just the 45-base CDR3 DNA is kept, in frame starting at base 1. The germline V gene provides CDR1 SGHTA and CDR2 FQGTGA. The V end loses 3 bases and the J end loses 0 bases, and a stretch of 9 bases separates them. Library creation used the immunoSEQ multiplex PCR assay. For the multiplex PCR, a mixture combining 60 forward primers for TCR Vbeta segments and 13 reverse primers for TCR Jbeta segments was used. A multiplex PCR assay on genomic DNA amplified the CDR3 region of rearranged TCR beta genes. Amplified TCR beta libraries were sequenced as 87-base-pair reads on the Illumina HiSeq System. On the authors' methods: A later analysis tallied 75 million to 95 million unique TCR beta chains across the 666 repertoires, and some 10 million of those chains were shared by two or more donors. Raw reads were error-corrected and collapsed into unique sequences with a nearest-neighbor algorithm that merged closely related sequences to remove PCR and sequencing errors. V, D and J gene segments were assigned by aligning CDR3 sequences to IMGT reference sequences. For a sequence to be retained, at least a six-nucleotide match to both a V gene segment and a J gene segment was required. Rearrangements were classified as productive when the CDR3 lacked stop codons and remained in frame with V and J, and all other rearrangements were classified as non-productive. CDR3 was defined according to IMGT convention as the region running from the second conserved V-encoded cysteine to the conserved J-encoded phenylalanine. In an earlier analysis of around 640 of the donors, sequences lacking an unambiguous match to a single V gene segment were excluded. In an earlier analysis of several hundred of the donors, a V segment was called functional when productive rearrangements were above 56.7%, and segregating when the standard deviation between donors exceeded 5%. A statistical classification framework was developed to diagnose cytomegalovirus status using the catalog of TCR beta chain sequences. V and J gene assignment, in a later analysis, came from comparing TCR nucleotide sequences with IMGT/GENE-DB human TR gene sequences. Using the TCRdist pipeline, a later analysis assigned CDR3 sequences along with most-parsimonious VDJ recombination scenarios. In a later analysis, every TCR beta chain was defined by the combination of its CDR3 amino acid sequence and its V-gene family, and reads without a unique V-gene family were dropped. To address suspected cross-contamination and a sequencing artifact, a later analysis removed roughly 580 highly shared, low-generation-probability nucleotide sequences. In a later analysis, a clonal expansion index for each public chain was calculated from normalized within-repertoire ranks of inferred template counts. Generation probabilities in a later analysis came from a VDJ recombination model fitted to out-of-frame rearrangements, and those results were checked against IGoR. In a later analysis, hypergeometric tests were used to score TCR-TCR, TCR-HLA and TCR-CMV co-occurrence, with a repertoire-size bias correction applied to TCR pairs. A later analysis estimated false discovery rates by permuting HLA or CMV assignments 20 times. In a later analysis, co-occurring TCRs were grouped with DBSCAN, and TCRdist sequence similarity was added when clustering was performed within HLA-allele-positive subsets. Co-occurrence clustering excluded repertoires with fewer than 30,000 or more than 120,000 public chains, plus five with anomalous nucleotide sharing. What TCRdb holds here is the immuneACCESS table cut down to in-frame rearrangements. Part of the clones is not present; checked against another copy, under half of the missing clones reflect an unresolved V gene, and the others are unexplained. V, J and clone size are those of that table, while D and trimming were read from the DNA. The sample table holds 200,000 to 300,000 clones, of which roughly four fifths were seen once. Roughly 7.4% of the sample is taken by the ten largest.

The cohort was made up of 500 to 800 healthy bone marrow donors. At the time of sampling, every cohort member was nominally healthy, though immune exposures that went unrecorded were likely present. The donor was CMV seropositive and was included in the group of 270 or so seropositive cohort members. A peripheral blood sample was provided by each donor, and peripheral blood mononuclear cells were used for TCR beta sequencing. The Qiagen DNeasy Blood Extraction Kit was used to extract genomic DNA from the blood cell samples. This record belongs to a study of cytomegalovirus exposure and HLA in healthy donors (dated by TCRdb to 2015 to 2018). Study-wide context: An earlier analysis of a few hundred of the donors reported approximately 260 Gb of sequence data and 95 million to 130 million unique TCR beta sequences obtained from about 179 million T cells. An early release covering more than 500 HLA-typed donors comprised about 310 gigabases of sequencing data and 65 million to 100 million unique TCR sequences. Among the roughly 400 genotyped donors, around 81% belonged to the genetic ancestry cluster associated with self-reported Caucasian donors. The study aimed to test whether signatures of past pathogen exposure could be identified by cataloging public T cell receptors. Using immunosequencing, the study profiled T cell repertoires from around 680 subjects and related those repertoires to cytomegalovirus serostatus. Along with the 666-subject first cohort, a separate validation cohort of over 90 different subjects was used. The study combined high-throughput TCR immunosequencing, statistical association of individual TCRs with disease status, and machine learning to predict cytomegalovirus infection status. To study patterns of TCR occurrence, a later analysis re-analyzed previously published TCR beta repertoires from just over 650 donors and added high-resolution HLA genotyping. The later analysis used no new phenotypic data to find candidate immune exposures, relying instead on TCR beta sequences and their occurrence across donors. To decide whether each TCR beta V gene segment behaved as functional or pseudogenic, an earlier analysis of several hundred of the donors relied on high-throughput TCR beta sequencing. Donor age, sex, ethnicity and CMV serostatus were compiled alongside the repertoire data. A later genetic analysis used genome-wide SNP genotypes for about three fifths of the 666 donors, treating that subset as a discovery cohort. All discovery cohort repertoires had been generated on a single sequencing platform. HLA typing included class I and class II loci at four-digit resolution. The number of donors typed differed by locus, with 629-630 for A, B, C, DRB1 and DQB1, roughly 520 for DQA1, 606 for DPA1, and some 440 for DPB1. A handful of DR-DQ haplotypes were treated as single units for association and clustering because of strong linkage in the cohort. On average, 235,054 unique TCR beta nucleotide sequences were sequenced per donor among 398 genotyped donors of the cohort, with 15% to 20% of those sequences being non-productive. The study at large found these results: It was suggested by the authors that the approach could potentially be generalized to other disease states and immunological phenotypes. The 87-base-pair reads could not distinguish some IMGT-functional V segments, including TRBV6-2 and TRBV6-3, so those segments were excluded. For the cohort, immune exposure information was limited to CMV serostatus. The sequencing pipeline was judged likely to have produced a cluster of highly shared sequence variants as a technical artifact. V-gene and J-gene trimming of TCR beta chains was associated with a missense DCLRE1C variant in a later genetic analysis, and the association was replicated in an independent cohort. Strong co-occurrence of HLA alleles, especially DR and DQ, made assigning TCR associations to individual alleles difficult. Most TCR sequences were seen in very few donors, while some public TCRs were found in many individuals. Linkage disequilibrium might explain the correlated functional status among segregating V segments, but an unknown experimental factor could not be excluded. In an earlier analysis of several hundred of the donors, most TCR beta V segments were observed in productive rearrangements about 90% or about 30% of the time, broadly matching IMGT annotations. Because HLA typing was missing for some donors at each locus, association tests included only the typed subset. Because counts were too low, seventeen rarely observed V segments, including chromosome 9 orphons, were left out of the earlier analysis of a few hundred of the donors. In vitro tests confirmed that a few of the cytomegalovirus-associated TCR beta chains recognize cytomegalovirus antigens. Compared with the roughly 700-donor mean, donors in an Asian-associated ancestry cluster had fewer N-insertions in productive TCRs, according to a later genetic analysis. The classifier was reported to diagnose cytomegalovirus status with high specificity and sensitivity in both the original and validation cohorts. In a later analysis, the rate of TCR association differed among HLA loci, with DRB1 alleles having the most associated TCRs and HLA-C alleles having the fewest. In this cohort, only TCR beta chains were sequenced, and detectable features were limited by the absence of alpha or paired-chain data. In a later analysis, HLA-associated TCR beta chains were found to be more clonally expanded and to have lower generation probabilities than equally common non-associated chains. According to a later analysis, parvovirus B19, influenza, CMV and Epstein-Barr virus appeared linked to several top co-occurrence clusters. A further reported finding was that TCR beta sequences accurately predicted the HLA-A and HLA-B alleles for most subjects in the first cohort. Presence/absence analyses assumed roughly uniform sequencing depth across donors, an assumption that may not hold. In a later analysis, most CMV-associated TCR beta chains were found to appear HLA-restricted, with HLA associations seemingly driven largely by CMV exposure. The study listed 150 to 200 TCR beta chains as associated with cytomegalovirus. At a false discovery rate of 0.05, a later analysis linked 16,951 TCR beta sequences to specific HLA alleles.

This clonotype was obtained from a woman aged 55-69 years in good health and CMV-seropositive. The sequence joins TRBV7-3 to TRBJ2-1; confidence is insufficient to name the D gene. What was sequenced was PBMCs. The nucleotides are TGTGCCAGCAGCTTGACTCGTAGCTCCTACAATGAGCAGTTCTTC. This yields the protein CASSLTRSSYNEQFF.